A single T cell receptor beta chain is shown here with its context. These data belong to a study of technical replicates of blood from a handful of donors. The ends lost 6 bases at V and 7 bases at J; junction bases unmatched: 11. The CDR3 sequence is 16 residues long. Germline CDR1 MDHEN, CDR2 SYDVKM. Profiling relied on immunoSEQ multiplex PCR, and the TCRdb table lists in-frame clones only, not all of them. The sample lists 55,000 to 80,000 clones, approximately 93% occurring once. The sample taken for sequencing was T cells isolated from PBMCs. This rearrangement joins TRBV28 to TRBJ2-2; 10 bases are a match to TRBD2. This TCR was sampled from a human donor in good health. The CDR3 reads CASRESGRAGFGELFF. The CDR3 DNA follows: TGTGCCAGCAGGGAAAGCGGGAGGGCCGGGTTCGGGGAGCTGTTTTTT.